This paragraph covers one T cell receptor (beta chain) sequence. This specimen comes from a study of shared T cell receptors in the human thymus. Deletions cut 0 bases from V and 6 bases from J, with 13 bases between. Germline CDR1 is SGHRS and CDR2 is YFSETQ. The CDR3 is 15 amino acids. The repertoire was sequenced with immunoSEQ multiplex PCR; TCRdb's copy has only in-frame clones and lacks some. In the table there are some 640,000 clones, 87% of which are singletons. In addition, the sample was reused for a study of human thymus T cells. That paper states: Thymus tissue for the work was resected from patients undergoing corrective heart surgery. Blood and thymic repertoires both appeared biased in V and J gene usage. Related work showed strongly overlapping thymic repertoires across unrelated individuals.

The sample taken for sequencing was thymocytes. The TCR sequence derives from a boy in the first two years of life with a congenital heart defect. This chain links TRBV5-1 with TRBJ2-1, with D perhaps matching TRBD1 (6 bases). Here the CDR3 DNA reads TGCGCCAGCAGCTTGGCGACAGGTGGGAGCAATGAGCAGTTCTTC. It specifies CASSLATGGSNEQFF.